This T cell receptor (beta chain) was recovered during a study of blood T cell repertoires in COVID-19 (dated by TCRdb to the early 2020s). With respect to the entire study: The collaborator samples originated in the United States, Italy and Spain and spanned the acute and convalescent phases of COVID-19. The material from the prospective study consisted of cDNA or gDNA derived from T cells, B-cell-depleted T cells, or PBMCs. Deeply sampled blood TCRbeta repertoires from subjects exposed to, actively infected with, or recovered from COVID-19 were included in the dataset. The repertoires were released in a freely available public database meant as a resource for research on the immune response to SARS-CoV-2. The samples were drawn from the first 160 participants of the ongoing ImmuneRACE study and from under 1,500 subjects provided by 6 global collaborators. Nearly every sample came with metadata listing a de-identified subject ID, COVID-19 status, age in years and sex. Where available, HLA class I and class II types were obtained from metadata supplied by the sample provider rather than from assay-based typing. Summary of the overall study and its limitations: How much clinical and demographic metadata was included differed by source and by participant, and the metadata was provided uncurated.

A word on this clone: There is no known antigen for this receptor. The sample holds no much larger clone one base away, and base qualities are not on file.

The V and J ends are trimmed by 0 bases and 5 bases, leaving 13 bases between them. The CDR3 runs 15 amino acids, cysteine and phenylalanine included. Just CDR3 DNA is preserved here, 45 bases in frame from base 1. The germline V gene (reference sequence) sets CDR1 to LGHDT and CDR2 to YNNKEL. The immunoSEQ Assay, a bias-controlled multiplex PCR, was used to amplify TCRbeta CDR3 regions from genomic DNA. The original pipeline was this. Within the assay, amplification of reference gene primers was used to estimate how many nucleated cells each sample contained. Sequence reads were collapsed and filtered to measure the absolute abundance of every unique TCRbeta CDR3 rearrangement. For each sample, productive Simpson clonality was calculated as the square root of Simpson's diversity index across productive rearrangements. TCRdb provides this immuneACCESS table in a form limited to in-frame rearrangements. Some clones are lacking; in checked studies, under half of them reflect an unresolved V gene, and why the rest are absent is not known. V and J calls plus clone size are reproduced from that table; the DNA served to infer D and trimming. Across this sample there are about 270,000 clones, with roughly nine tenths seen only once. Together, the top ten hold roughly 1.8% of the sample.

Participants in the prospective study were aged roughly 18 to 100 years, lived in 20 to 25 United States geographic areas, and enrolled through a virtual design. In the prospective study, cohorts were assigned on the basis of participant-reported clinical history obtained from a screening survey and a study questionnaire. Recovered participants in ImmuneRACE Cohort 3 were defined by two consecutive negative NP/OP PCR tests, clearance by a healthcare professional, or resolution of symptoms. Each participant in the prospective study had whole blood, serum and a nasopharyngeal or oropharyngeal swab collected by mobile phlebotomists. Prospective study participants could optionally give additional blood draws and questionnaires over an approximately 2-month period. Blood samples from the prospective study were shipped frozen or at room temperature prior to DNA extraction.

The TCR sequence derives from a woman in her sixties who had recovered from COVID-19. Recombination joined TRBV3-1 (or the pseudogene TRBV3-2) with TRBJ1-2; matching of 5 bases hints at TRBD1 as the D gene. The sequencing input was PBMCs or T cells enriched from blood (not recorded which). The sequenced DNA is TGTGCCAGCAGCCAAGATCCGGGGGGTTATTATGGCTACACCTTC. Translation gives CASSQDPGGYYGYTF.